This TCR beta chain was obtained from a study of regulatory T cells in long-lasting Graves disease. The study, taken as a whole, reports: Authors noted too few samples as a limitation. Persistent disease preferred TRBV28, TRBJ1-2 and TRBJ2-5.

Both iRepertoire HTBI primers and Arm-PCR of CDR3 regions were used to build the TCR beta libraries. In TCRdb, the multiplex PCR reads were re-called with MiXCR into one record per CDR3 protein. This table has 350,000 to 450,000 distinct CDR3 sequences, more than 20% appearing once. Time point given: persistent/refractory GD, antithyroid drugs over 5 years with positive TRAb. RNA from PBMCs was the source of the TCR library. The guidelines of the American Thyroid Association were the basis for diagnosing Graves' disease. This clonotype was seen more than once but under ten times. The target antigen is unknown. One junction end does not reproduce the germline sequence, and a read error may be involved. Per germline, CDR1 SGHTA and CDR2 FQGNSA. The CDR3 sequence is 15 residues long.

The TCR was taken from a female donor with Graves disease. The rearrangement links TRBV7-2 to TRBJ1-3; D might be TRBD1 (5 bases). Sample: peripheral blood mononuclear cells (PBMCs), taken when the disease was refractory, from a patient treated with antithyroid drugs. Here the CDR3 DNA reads TGTGCCGGCAGCTTAGGCGCAGGGTCTGGAAACACCATATATTTT. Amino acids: CAGSLGAGSGNTIYF.